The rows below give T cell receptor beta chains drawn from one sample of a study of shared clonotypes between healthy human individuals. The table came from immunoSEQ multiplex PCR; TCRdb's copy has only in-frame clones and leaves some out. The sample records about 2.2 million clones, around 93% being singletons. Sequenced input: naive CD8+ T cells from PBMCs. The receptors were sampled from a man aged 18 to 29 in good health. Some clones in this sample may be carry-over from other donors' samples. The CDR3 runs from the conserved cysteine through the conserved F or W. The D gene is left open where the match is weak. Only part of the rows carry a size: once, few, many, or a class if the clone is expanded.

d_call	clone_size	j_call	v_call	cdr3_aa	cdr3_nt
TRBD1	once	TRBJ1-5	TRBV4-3	CASSQNLYGTAYQPQHF	TGCGCCAGCAGCCAGAACTTGTACGGGACAGCTTATCAGCCCCAGCATTTT
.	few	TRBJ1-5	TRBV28	CASSFPQPQHF	TGTGCCAGCAGTTTTCCTCAACCCCAGCATTTT
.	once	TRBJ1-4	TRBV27	CASSSLGRSRKLFF	TGTGCCAGCAGTTCACTCGGACGGTCGAGGAAACTGTTTTTT
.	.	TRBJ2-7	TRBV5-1	CASSLSYTSTYEQYF	TGCGCCAGCAGCTTGTCGTACACATCAACCTACGAGCAGTACTTC
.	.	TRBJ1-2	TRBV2	CAVLSGGDGYTF	TGTGCCGTGTTGTCGGGGGGCGATGGCTACACCTTC
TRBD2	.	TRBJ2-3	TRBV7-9	CASSLLAGGRTDTQYF	TGTGCCAGCAGCTTATTAGCGGGAGGGCGGACAGATACGCAGTATTTT
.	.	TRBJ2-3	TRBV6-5	CASGGGEKGDTQYF	TGTGCCAGCGGGGGCGGGGAAAAGGGGGATACGCAGTATTTT
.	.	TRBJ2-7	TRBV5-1	CASSFGIDIYEQYF	TGCGCCAGCAGCTTCGGAATAGATATTTACGAGCAGTACTTC
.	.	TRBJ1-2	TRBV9	CASSVSQGNGYTF	TGTGCCAGCAGCGTGTCACAGGGAAATGGCTACACCTTC
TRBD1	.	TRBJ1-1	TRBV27	CASSWRDRDAEAFF	TGTGCCAGCAGTTGGCGGGACAGGGACGCTGAAGCTTTCTTT
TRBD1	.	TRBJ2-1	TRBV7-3	CASSARGLREQFF	TGTGCCAGCAGCGCCAGGGGGTTGCGGGAGCAGTTCTTC
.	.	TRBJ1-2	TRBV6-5	CASSPRYGYTF	TGTGCCAGCAGCCCTAGATATGGCTACACCTTC
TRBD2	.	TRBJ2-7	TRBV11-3	CASSPGTSGSYPYEQYF	TGTGCCAGCAGCCCGGGGACTAGCGGGAGTTACCCCTACGAGCAGTACTTC
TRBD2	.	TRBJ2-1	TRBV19	CASSSGLAGISYNEQFF	TGTGCCAGTAGTTCGGGACTAGCGGGAATCTCCTACAATGAGCAGTTCTTC
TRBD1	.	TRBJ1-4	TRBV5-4	CASTSRGEKLFF	TGTGCCAGCACCTCCAGGGGGGAAAAACTGTTTTTT
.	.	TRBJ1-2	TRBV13	CASSLSGRGVWDGYTF	TGTGCCAGCAGCCTATCCGGTAGGGGGGTCTGGGATGGCTACACCTTC
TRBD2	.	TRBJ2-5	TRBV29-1	CSVAGYGRPIEETQYF	TGCAGCGTCGCGGGCTACGGGAGGCCGATAGAGGAGACCCAGTACTTC
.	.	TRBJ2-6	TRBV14	CASSQEAGRANVLTF	TGTGCCAGCAGCCAGGAAGCAGGGAGGGCCAACGTCCTGACTTTC
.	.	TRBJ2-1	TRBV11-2	CASSLVVGRDEQFF	TGTGCCAGCAGCTTAGTGGTGGGAAGGGATGAGCAGTTCTTC
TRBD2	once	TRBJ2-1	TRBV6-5	CASSLRTSGNEQFF	TGTGCCAGCAGCCTCCGGACTAGCGGCAATGAGCAGTTCTTC
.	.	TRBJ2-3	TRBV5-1	CASSSLQGRVGDTQYF	TGCGCCAGCAGCTCGCTCCAGGGTAGGGTGGGAGATACGCAGTATTTT
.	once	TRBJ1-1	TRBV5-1	CASSGVGVTEAFF	TGCGCCAGCTCCGGGGTAGGGGTCACTGAAGCTTTCTTT
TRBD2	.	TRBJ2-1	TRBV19	CASNPSPGLAAYYNEQFF	TGTGCCAGTAACCCCTCACCGGGACTAGCGGCCTATTACAATGAGCAGTTCTTC
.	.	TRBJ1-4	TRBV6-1	CATRRIGGTNEKLFF	TGTGCCACCCGGCGTATTGGGGGGACTAATGAAAAACTGTTTTTT
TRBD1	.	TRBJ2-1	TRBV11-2	CASSLVLGQVENEQFF	TGTGCCAGCAGCTTAGTGTTGGGACAGGTTGAAAATGAGCAGTTCTTC
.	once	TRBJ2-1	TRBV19	CASSPSGHNEQFF	TGTGCCAGTAGTCCCAGCGGGCACAATGAGCAGTTCTTC
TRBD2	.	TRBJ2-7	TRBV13	CASSSAGTRRLGSYEQYF	TGTGCCAGCAGCTCGGCCGGGACTAGGCGGTTAGGCTCCTACGAGCAGTACTTC